The clone carrying this T cell receptor beta chain was counted only a few times. Its matching antigen is unknown. The CDR3 extends over 17 amino acids. CDR1 and CDR2 (germline): SGDLS, YYNGEE. V shed 4 bases and J 7 bases; nucleotides not matched to a gene: 11. These data come from a study of T cells after yellow fever vaccination. General study points: Among primary-vaccination clones, most reappeared after the booster, at about 95% for CD4 and about 90% for CD8. In FACS-sorted repertoires, abundant clonotypes from the bulk population could appear as contaminants. CD4 and CD8 compartments shared a small share of clonotypes.

The TCR cDNA carried a universal primer site and UMIs from 5'RACE template switching. TCRdb recomputed calls from the 5' RACE reads with MiXCR, one row per CDR3 protein. Of hundreds of thousands of distinct CDR3 sequences listed, 9% to 15% were seen once; the top ten hold about 15%. The origin of this receptor is a young man who received the YFV17D yellow fever vaccine. The V and J genes are TRBV9 and TRBJ1-4; 12 bases match TRBD1. The source material was PBMCs, sampled on the day of the yellow fever booster vaccination. The CDR3: CASSPGTGGFRGEKLFF. Here the CDR3 DNA reads TGTGCCAGCAGCCCCGGGACAGGGGGCTTCCGGGGTGAAAAACTGTTTTTT.